This T cell receptor (beta chain) was found in a study of blood T cell repertoires in COVID-19. There are 15 residues in the CDR3. V was pared by 3 bases and J by 9 bases, with 8 bases of the junction left unmatched. The germline CDR1 and CDR2 sequences are WSHSY and SAAADI. In the study's own analysis: Reference gene primer amplification yielded estimated nucleated cell counts. TCRdb keeps only in-frame clones here, not all; method: immunoSEQ multiplex PCR. V, J and clone size are those of that table, while D and trimming were read from the DNA. The sample records more than 200,000 clones, 70% to 85% being singletons.

The chain has TRBV10-2 and TRBJ1-6, with 7 bases identical to TRBD1. The sequence was collected from a man in his sixties who had recovered from COVID-19. Material: PBMCs or T cells enriched from blood (not recorded which). The CDR3 DNA reads as TGCGCCAGCAGTGAAAACAGGGGCTCTTCTTCACCCCTCCACTTT. The encoded protein is CASSENRGSSSPLHF.